What follows are 26 T cell receptor beta chains derived from one specimen sequenced in a study of cytomegalovirus exposure and HLA in healthy donors. PCR used 60 Vbeta primers and 13 Jbeta primers. The data were produced by immunoSEQ multiplex PCR, yet TCRdb's version contains in-frame clones alone and is incomplete. Seen here are roughly 130,000 clones, 8.5% to 10% observed once, and the top ten hold 5.5%. Sample: PBMCs. The origin of the receptors is a man aged 35 to 55 in good health and CMV-seronegative.

The sample holds a few counts of this clone. This sequence joins TRBV5-4 and TRBJ2-3, with 7 bases identical to TRBD2. This CDR3 is built from 15 residues. Looked up from germline, CDR1 is SGHNT and CDR2 is YYREEE (reference sequence). V trimming: 1 base; J trimming: 1 base; junction bases outside the gene matches: 3. The CDR3 spells CASSLKRGGTDTQYF. The CDR3 DNA reads as TGTGCCAGCAGCTTGAAGCGGGGAGGCACAGATACGCAGTATTTT.

With regard to this clone: Other DNA variants within this sample encode the same CDR3. V and J are TRBV27 and TRBJ1-2; 8 bases match TRBD1. Trimming at V came to 5 bases and at J to 3 bases, leaving 8 bases not matched to a gene. Per germline, CDR1 MNHEY and CDR2 SMNVEV (reference sequence). This CDR3 is 15 amino acids long. CDR3 bases: TGTGCCAGCAGTCCAGGGACAGGTGTTTACTATGGCTACACCTTC. Translation gives CASSPGTGVYYGYTF.

This clone was detected only a few times. The rearrangement links TRBV7-2 to TRBJ1-1; TRBD1 matches at 10 bases. This CDR3 comprises 16 residues. J gave up 5 bases and V 3 bases, and 9 bases lay outside the gene matches. Germline V gene sequence: CDR1 SGHTA, CDR2 FQGNSA. The CDR3 loop is CASSFPLTGGGTEAFF. CDR3 DNA sequence: TGTGCCAGCAGCTTCCCCTTGACAGGGGGCGGGACTGAAGCTTTCTTT.

The chain recombines TRBV9 with TRBJ2-2; TRBD2 matches 9 bases. CDR1 is SGDLS and CDR2 is YYNGEE in the germline V gene. CDR3 size: 16 residues. V was pared by 0 bases and J by 7 bases, with 7 bases of the junction left unmatched. This CDR3 reads CASSVGAGGGGGELFF. CDR3 nucleotides: TGTGCCAGCAGCGTAGGAGCGGGGGGCGGCGGCGGGGAGCTGTTTTTT.

This chain joins TRBV10-3 and TRBJ1-4; D might be TRBD1 (5 bases). The CDR3 contains 14 residues. V gave up 4 bases and J gave up 8 bases, with 14 bases separating them. Per germline, CDR1 ENHRY and CDR2 SYGVKD. The CDR3 region is CAISVSGDGEKLFF. The CDR3 nucleotides are TGTGCCATCAGTGTCTCGGGGGACGGAGAAAAACTGTTTTTT.

The chain has TRBV4-2 and TRBJ1-5; possibly TRBD1 for D (5 bases). The CDR3 covers 14 residues. The germline CDR1 and CDR2 sequences are LGHNA and YNFKEQ. Trimming cost V 2 bases and J 5 bases, with 10 bases left between them. The CDR3 region has the DNA TGTGCCAGCAGCCAAATTACGGGGGATCAGCCCCAGCATTTT. Translated: CASSQITGDQPQHF.

In its sample, this clone was seen a few times. This chain uses TRBV19 with TRBJ1-6; 7 positions agree with TRBD1. J lost 0 bases, V lost 5 bases, and 1 base had no gene match. CDR1 and CDR2 (germline): LNHDA, SQIVND (reference sequence). CDR3 length equals 15 residues. Here the CDR3 DNA reads TGTGCCAGTAGTGCAGGGGGCTCCTATAATTCACCCCTCCACTTT. Protein product: CASSAGGSYNSPLHF.

There are a few counts of this clone. The chain combines TRBV13 with TRBJ2-7; 12 nucleotides align to TRBD2. Germline loops: CDR1 PRHDT, CDR2 FYEKMQ (reference sequence). The ends lost 6 bases at V and 0 bases at J; junction bases unmatched: 6. The CDR3 length is 16 residues. CDR3: CASSDLAGGSSYEQYF. The CDR3 DNA sequence: TGTGCCAGCAGTGACCTAGCGGGGGGGAGCTCCTACGAGCAGTACTTC.

This chain connects TRBV7-6 to TRBJ2-3; possible D gene TRBD2, 5 bases. This CDR3 has 14 amino acids. Germline CDR1 and CDR2: SGHVS and FNYEAQ. V lost 4 bases and J 0 bases, leaving 8 bases between the germline ends. CDR3: CASSSRTSTDTQYF. For the CDR3, the DNA is TGTGCCAGCAGCTCCCGGACTAGCACAGATACGCAGTATTTT.

Points on this clone: The sample has other DNA sequences that encode this CDR3 too. This chain joins TRBV6-6 and TRBJ1-6; no clear D. Trimming pared 2 bases from V and 10 bases from J, leaving 6 bases between. The CDR3 runs to 12 residues. CDR1 is MNHNY, CDR2 SVGAGI, per germline (reference sequence). CDR3 protein: CASSYERSPLHF. As DNA, the CDR3 is TGTGCCAGCAGTTACGAGCGGTCACCCCTCCACTTT.

This clone occurred a few times. The CDR3, as DNA: TGTGCCAGCAGCGTACTCCCTAGCGGGGGGTCCTCCTTTGATACGCAGTATTTT. This gives the protein CASSVLPSGGSSFDTQYF. The gene calls are TRBV9 and TRBJ2-3, with 11 bases matching TRBD2. V trimming: 1 base; J trimming: 6 bases; junction bases outside the gene matches: 13. Germline loops: CDR1 SGDLS, CDR2 YYNGEE. This CDR3 region has 18 residues.

V gene TRBV19 combines with J gene TRBJ2-2; 9 positions match TRBD1. The ends lost 3 bases at V and 3 bases at J; junction bases unmatched: 11. Germline-derived CDR1 and CDR2 are LNHDA and SQIVND (reference sequence). The CDR3 consists of 18 residues. In DNA form, the CDR3 reads TGTGCCAGTAGTATCGACGTTACAGGGGGCCGAGACACCGGGGAGCTGTTTTTT. It translates to CASSIDVTGGRDTGELFF.

This clone turned up a few times. The V call is TRBV14, the J call TRBJ2-3; 10 bases map to TRBD2. Germline V gene lookup returns CDR1 SGHDN and CDR2 FVKESK. The ends lost 4 bases at V and 2 bases at J; junction bases unmatched: 6. This CDR3 has 16 residues. The CDR3 DNA reads as TGTGCCAGCAGCCTAGCGGGGGGTATGTCCACAGATACGCAGTATTTT. It codes for CASSLAGGMSTDTQYF.

This clone was detected a few times. The genes are TRBV28 and TRBJ1-1; unclear D gene. Germline CDR1 reads MDHEN; CDR2 reads SYDVKM. The germline V and J ends were trimmed by 5 bases and 0 bases, with 4 bases remaining between them. The CDR3 is 12 residues long. CDR3 protein: CASSVMNTEAFF. The CDR3, as DNA: TGTGCCAGCAGTGTAATGAACACTGAAGCTTTCTTT. Full variable domain (rest looked up from reference TRBV28 and TRBJ1-1): DVKVTQSSRYLVKRTGEKVFLECVQDMDHENMFWYRQDPGLGLRLIYFSYDVKMKEKGDIPEGYSVSREKKERFSLILESASTNQTSMYLCASSVMNTEAFFGQGTRLTVV.

The chain has TRBV7-2 and TRBJ1-2; D is ambiguous. Germline CDR1 and CDR2: SGHTA and FQGNSA. The CDR3 contains 15 residues. Trimming removed 6 bases from V and 4 bases from J, with 18 bases in between. The CDR3, as DNA: TGTGCCAGCAGGCCCACCTTCCTAGTGGGCTATGGCTACACCTTC. This gives the protein CASRPTFLVGYGYTF.

Only a few counts were recorded for this clone. The rearrangement links TRBV11-2 to TRBJ1-6; D uncertain. V was clipped by 1 base and J by 6 bases, with 4 bases between them. CDR1 is SGHAT and CDR2 is FQNNGV in the germline V gene. The CDR3 consists of 13 residues. DNA of the CDR3: TGTGCCAGCAGCTTAGGGAGTAATTCACCCCTCCACTTT. Translating it yields CASSLGSNSPLHF.

In its sample, this clone was seen a few times. The rearrangement uses TRBV5-1 and TRBJ1-1; D is undetermined. The germline V gene has CDR1 SGHRS and CDR2 YFSETQ. V lost 0 bases to trimming and J lost 5 bases, with 5 bases between them. The length of the CDR3 is 12 residues. The CDR3 sequence is CASSLGSTEAFF. In DNA form, the CDR3 reads TGCGCCAGCAGCTTGGGCAGTACTGAAGCTTTCTTT.

The chain couples TRBV6-1 to TRBJ1-2; a weak D match, TRBD1 (5 bases). V was shortened by 7 bases and J by 3 bases, with 12 bases between the two germline ends. The CDR3 loop spans 13 amino acids. Germline CDR1 MNHNS, CDR2 SASEGT. The CDR3 coding sequence is TGTGCCAGCACCCTGGACAAGGACTATGGCTACACCTTC. As protein: CASTLDKDYGYTF.

The chain has TRBV28 and TRBJ2-5, with 8 bases identical to TRBD2. This CDR3 is 13 amino acids long. The germline V gene has CDR1 MDHEN and CDR2 SYDVKM. The V and J ends lost 6 bases and 2 bases, in that order; junction bases with no gene match: 2. CDR3 nucleotide sequence: TGTGCCAGCAGATCGGGGGGGCAAGAGACCCAGTACTTC. This translates into CASRSGGQETQYF.

V is TRBV6-5 and J is TRBJ1-2, with D possibly TRBD1 on 6 matching bases. The CDR3 sequence is 15 residues long. Trimming pared 6 bases from V and 0 bases from J, leaving 14 bases between. From germline, CDR1 is MNHEY and CDR2 SVGAGI. Here the CDR3 DNA reads TGTGCCAGCAGCTATCGGACAGAAGCTAACTATGGCTACACCTTC. Translating gives CASSYRTEANYGYTF.

The chain recombines TRBV7-9 with TRBJ2-7, with 10 bases fitting TRBD1. The V gene end was trimmed by 3 bases and the J gene end by 4 bases; junction bases not matched to a gene: 6. CDR3 length: 15 amino acids. Germline V lookup: CDR1 SEHNR, CDR2 FQNEAQ (reference sequence). In DNA, the CDR3 is TGTGCCAGCAGCTTCCAGACAGGGGGCGTATACGAGCAGTACTTC. Residues: CASSFQTGGVYEQYF.

Only a few counts were recorded for this clone. The chain employs TRBV6-6 and TRBJ2-2; D ambiguous. The CDR3 is 15 residues long. Germline V CDR1 and CDR2: MNHNY, SVGAGI (reference sequence). Trimming removed 5 bases at V and 5 bases at J, with 15 bases between. This CDR3 reads CASSDVPVRTGELFF. The CDR3 bases are TGTGCCAGCAGTGATGTCCCGGTCAGGACCGGGGAGCTGTTTTTT.

The gene calls are TRBV5-1 and TRBJ1-2; 7 bases map to TRBD1. Looked up from germline, CDR1 is SGHRS and CDR2 is YFSETQ. The junction had 9 bases not matched to a gene; V was cut back by 3 bases and J by 4 bases. The CDR3 has 15 amino acids. CDR3 amino acids: CASSSRQGGTYGYTF. Here the CDR3 DNA reads TGCGCCAGCAGCTCCCGACAGGGAGGCACCTATGGCTACACCTTC. Using reference TRBV5-1 and TRBJ1-2 for the parts outside the CDR3, the full variable domain is KAGVTQTPRYLIKTRGQQVTLSCSPISGHRSVSWYQQTPGQGLQFLFEYFSETQRNKGNFPGRFSGRQFSNSRSEMNVSTLELGDSALYLCASSSRQGGTYGYTFGSGTRLTVV.

The rearrangement links TRBV9 to TRBJ2-3; D possibly corresponds to TRBD2 (5 bases). V lost 2 bases and J 4 bases, leaving 11 bases between the germline ends. CDR1 is SGDLS and CDR2 is YYNGEE in the germline V gene. The CDR3 extends over 14 amino acids. This chain's CDR3 is CASSVPRESDTQYF. In nucleotides, the CDR3 is TGTGCCAGCAGCGTCCCACGGGAATCAGATACGCAGTATTTT. Complete variable domain (other parts from reference TRBV9 and TRBJ2-3): DSGVTQTPKHLITATGQRVTLRCSPRSGDLSVYWYQQSLDQGLQFLIQYYNGEERAKGNILERFSAQQFPDLHSELNLSSLELGDSALYFCASSVPRESDTQYFGPGTRLTVL.

CDR3 coding DNA: TGTGCCAGCAGCCACCCGACAGGGAAATCCTACAATGAGCAGTTCTTC. This encodes CASSHPTGKSYNEQFF. V usage is TRBV5-4 and J usage is TRBJ2-1; 7 bases match TRBD1. The germline CDR1 and CDR2 sequences are SGHNT and YYREEE (reference sequence). V trimming: 4 bases; J trimming: 1 base; junction bases outside the gene matches: 8. The CDR3 is 16 amino acids. Filled out from reference TRBV5-4 and TRBJ2-1, the complete variable domain reads ETGVTQSPTHLIKTRGQQVTLRCSSQSGHNTVSWYQQALGQGPQFIFQYYREEENGRGNFPPRFSGLQFPNYSSELNVNALELDDSALYLCASSHPTGKSYNEQFFGPGTRLTVL.

This clone came up a few times. The gene calls are TRBV5-1 and TRBJ2-1; maybe TRBD2 (7 bases). Germline V gene data show CDR1 as SGHRS and CDR2 as YFSETQ. V shed 0 bases and J shed 2 bases, with 15 bases lying between them. This CDR3 is built from 17 residues. The DNA of the CDR3 is TGCGCCAGCAGCTTGGCCGCGGGGGCTAGGGCCTACAATGAGCAGTTCTTC. Translating gives CASSLAAGARAYNEQFF.